This T cell receptor (beta chain) was documented in a study of T-cell memory formation after mild COVID-19. Study overall: The TCR clusters were mostly specific to one donor. General study points: Contracting clones, day 15 to 85, had balanced CD4/CD8, and later expanders favored CD4+. Researchers found some responding clones in pre-infection memory, a sign that cross-reactive memory joined.

Using constant-segment primers, 5'RACE produced TCR alpha and TCR beta cDNA libraries carrying sample barcodes and UMIs. TCRdb used MiXCR to reprocess the 5' RACE reads, holding one entry per CDR3 protein. There are about 150,000 distinct CDR3 sequences in the sample; under 30% occur only once, and less than 25% lies in the top ten. A few counts support this clonotype. Its antigen is not identified. CDR1 is SQVTM and CDR2 is ANQGSEA in the germline V gene. The CDR3 extends over 19 amino acids. Trimming pared 1 base from V and 0 bases from J, leaving 19 bases between. V is TRBV29-1 and J is TRBJ1-6; no firm D call. This sequence was found in an adult woman who had mild COVID-19 (a few samples of this study predate the infection). Cell type and time point are not known. The sequenced sample consisted of PBMCs or a T cell subset sorted from them (not recorded which). The CDR3 reads CSVEGGGRPLSSYNSPLHF. CDR3 sequence (DNA): TGCAGCGTTGAAGGCGGAGGGAGACCTTTGAGCTCCTATAATTCACCCCTCCACTTT.